The present T cell receptor beta chain was sequenced within a study of blood T cell repertoires in COVID-19. Assignments of participants to cohorts depended upon their own reported clinical history. In the authors' workflow: Scientists estimated how many nucleated cells there were by amplifying reference gene primers. Profiling relied on immunoSEQ multiplex PCR, and the TCRdb table lists in-frame clones only, not all of them. V and J calls plus clone size are reproduced from that table; the DNA served to infer D and trimming. This table has 150,000 to 250,000 clones, 65% to 90% appearing once. The CDR3 runs to 12 residues. The V gene lost 6 bases and the J gene lost 9 bases, with 12 bases spanning the gap.

This chain connects TRBV12-3 or TRBV12-4 to TRBJ1-5; D remains unclear. What was sequenced was PBMCs or T cells enriched from blood (not recorded which). This clonotype was obtained from a man aged 40-50 years who had recovered from COVID-19. The CDR3 coding sequence is TGTGCCAGCAGCTCCCCCCCCGGGCCCCAGCATTTT. This gives the protein CASSSPPGPQHF.